This paragraph reports one T cell receptor beta chain. The V end lost 7 bases, the J end lost 0 bases, and 12 bases lay between the germline ends. The CDR3 runs 14 residues. Germline-derived CDR1 and CDR2 are LNHDA and SQIVND (reference sequence). This entry comes from a study of somatic mutations in cytotoxic T cells in rheumatoid arthritis. Study overall: Patient blood, approximately 32 ml in EDTA, was obtained immediately after diagnosis and prior to the start of any treatment.

The authors' processing: The authors compared patient CD8+ clones larger than 1% against published virus-specific TCRB sequences. Only a few of these clones matched. Sequencing was performed with immunoSEQ multiplex PCR; in TCRdb, only in-frame clones are kept and a portion is missing. V and J calls plus clone size are reproduced from that table; the DNA served to infer D and trimming. The sample consists of around 15,000 clones, 70% to 80% of them appearing once. Positive magnetic bead selection, which isolated the CD4+ and CD8+ cells, was followed by a flow cytometry check of purity. The origin of this receptor is an adult with rheumatoid arthritis. The sequenced sample was CD8+ T cells sorted from blood. The chain employs TRBV19 and TRBJ1-1, with TRBD1 as a possible D gene (5 bases). The CDR3 DNA reads as TGTGCCAGTATGTGGGGGAACATGAACACTGAAGCTTTCTTT. It translates to CASMWGNMNTEAFF. The whole variable domain, filled in from reference TRBV19 and TRBJ1-1, reads DGGITQSPKYLFRKEGQNVTLSCEQNLNHDAMYWYRQDPGQGLRLIYYSQIVNDFQKGDIAEGYSVSREKKESFPLTVTSAQKNPTAFYLCASMWGNMNTEAFFGQGTRLTVV.